The present entry profiles one T cell receptor (beta chain) with its context. As yet, its antigen is unknown. This entry is derived from a study of OX40 agonist ivuxolimab in advanced cancers. General study results and limits: Some nonresponders also had low normalized T-cell clonal expansion. CD4+ and CD8+ T cells in blood underwent clonal expansion by week 6 at 0.1 to 3.0 mg/kg. On average, a greater number of expanded clones characterised CD8+ T cells relative to CD4+.

The protocol was immunoSEQ multiplex PCR, while the TCRdb copy is restricted to in-frame clones and leaves out a portion. The sample consists of about 52,000 clones, 75% to 90% of them appearing once. V lost 0 bases and J 6 bases, leaving 4 bases between the germline ends. The CDR3 is 12 amino acids. Germline V CDR1 and CDR2: SGHDT, YYEEEE. Any history of autoimmune disease or systemic immunosuppression disqualified patients. The sequences come from CD4+ or CD8+ T cells sorted from blood, collected in a trial of the OX40 agonist ivuxolimab. The clonotype was recovered from an adult with an advanced solid tumor such as melanoma, head and neck, liver or kidney cancer. The chain carries TRBV5-6 and TRBJ2-1; D gene ambiguous. CDR3 protein: CASSLESNEQFF. The CDR3, as DNA: TGTGCCAGCAGCTTGGAGTCCAATGAGCAGTTCTTC.